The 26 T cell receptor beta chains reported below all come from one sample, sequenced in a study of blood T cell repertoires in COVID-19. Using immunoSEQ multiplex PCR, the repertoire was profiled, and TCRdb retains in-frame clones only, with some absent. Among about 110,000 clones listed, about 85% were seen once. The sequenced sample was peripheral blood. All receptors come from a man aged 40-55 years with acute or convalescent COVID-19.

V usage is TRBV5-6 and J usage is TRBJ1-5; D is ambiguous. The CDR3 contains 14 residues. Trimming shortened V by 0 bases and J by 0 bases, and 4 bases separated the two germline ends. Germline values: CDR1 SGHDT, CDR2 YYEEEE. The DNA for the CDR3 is TGTGCCAGCAGCTTGGGTCTTAGCAATCAGCCCCAGCATTTT. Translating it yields CASSLGLSNQPQHF.

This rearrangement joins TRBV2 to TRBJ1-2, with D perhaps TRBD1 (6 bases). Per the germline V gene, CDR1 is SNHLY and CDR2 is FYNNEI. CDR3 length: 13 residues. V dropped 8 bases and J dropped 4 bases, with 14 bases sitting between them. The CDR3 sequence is CASSPRDTYGYTF. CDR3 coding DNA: TGTGCCAGCTCCCCCCGGGACACCTATGGCTACACCTTC.

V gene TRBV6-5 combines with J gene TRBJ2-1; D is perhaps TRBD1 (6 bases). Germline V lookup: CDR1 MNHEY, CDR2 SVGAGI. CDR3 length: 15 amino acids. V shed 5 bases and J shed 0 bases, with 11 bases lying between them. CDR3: CASSIRGRSYNEQFF. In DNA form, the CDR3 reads TGTGCCAGCAGTATCAGGGGTCGCTCCTACAATGAGCAGTTCTTC.

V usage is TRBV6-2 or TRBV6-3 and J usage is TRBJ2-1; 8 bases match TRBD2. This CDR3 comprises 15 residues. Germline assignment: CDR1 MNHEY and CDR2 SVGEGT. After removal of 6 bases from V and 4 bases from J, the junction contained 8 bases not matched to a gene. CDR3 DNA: TGTGCCAGCAGCTCGGCGGGGGGCCGGTACAATGAGCAGTTCTTC. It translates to CASSSAGGRYNEQFF.

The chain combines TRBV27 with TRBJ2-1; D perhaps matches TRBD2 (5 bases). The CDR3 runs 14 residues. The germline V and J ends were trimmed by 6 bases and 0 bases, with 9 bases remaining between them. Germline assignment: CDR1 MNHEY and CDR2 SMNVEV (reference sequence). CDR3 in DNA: TGTGCCAGCAGGTCGGGAAGCTCCTACAATGAGCAGTTCTTC. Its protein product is CASRSGSSYNEQFF.

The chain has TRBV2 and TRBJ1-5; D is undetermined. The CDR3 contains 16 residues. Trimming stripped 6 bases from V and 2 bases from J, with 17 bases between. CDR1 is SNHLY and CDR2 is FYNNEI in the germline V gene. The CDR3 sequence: CASRVEGTLGNQPQHF. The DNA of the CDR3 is TGTGCCAGCAGAGTGGAGGGCACCCTGGGCAATCAGCCCCAGCATTTT.

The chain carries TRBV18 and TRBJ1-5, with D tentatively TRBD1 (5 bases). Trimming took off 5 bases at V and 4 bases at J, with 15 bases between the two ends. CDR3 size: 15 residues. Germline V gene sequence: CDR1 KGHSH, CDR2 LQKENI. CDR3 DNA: TGTGCCAGCTCAGCTACCGGACAAACTAATCAGCCCCAGCATTTT. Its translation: CASSATGQTNQPQHF.

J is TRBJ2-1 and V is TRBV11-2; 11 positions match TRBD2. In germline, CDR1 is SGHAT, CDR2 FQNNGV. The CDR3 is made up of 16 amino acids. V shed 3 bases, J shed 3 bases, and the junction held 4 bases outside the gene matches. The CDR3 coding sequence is TGTGCCAGCAGCTTCCTAGCGGGGGGCTTCTACAATGAGCAGTTCTTC. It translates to CASSFLAGGFYNEQFF.

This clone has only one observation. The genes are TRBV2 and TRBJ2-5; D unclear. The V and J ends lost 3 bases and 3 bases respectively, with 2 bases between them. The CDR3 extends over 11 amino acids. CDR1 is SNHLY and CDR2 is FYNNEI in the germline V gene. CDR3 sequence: CASSDEETQYF. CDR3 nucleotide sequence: TGTGCCAGCAGTGACGAAGAGACCCAGTACTTC.

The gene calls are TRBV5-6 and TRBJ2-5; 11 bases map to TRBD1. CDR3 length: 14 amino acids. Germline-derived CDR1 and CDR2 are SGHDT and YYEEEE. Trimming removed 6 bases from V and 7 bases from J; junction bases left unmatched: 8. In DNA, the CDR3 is TGTGCCAGCACCCCGGGACAGGGGGTTGGGACCCAGTACTTC. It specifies CASTPGQGVGTQYF.

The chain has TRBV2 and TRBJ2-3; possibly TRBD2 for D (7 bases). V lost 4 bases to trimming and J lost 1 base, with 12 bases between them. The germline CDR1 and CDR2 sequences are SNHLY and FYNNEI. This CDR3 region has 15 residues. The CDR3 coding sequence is TGTGCCAGCAGTGGGCGGGGGCCACGCACAGATACGCAGTATTTT. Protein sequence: CASSGRGPRTDTQYF.

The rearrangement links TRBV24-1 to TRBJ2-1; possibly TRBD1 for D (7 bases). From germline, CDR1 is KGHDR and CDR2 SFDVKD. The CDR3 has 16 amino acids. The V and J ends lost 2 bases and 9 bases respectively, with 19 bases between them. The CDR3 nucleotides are TGTGCCACCAGTGATTCTGACAGGGTCTTCGGGGGTGAGCAGTTCTTC. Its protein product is CATSDSDRVFGGEQFF.

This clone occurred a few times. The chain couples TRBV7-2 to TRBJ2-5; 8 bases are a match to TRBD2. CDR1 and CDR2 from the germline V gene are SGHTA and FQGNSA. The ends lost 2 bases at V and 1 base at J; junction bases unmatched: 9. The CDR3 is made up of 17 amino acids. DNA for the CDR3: TGTGCCAGCAGCTTAAGGCCACCGGGACTAGGCCAAGAGACCCAGTACTTC. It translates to CASSLRPPGLGQETQYF.

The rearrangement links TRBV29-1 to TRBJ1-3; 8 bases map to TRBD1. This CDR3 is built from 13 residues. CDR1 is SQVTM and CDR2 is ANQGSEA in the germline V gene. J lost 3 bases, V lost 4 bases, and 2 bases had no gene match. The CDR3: CSVADRDGNTIYF. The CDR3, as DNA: TGCAGCGTTGCGGACAGGGATGGAAACACCATATATTTT.

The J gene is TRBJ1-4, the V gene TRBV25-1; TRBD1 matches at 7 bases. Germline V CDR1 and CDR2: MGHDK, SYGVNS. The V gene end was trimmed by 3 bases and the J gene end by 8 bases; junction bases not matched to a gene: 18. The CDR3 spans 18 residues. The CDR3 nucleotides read TGTGCCAGCAGTGATCAAGGGGGGAGACAGGGTGTCAGGGAAAAACTGTTTTTT. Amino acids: CASSDQGGRQGVREKLFF.

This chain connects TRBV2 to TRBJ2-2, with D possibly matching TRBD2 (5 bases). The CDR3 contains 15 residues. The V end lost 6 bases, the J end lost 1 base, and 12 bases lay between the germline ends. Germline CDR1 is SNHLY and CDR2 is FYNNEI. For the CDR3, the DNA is TGTGCCAGCAGGCGGGTAGCTTTGAACACCGGGGAGCTGTTTTTT. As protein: CASRRVALNTGELFF.

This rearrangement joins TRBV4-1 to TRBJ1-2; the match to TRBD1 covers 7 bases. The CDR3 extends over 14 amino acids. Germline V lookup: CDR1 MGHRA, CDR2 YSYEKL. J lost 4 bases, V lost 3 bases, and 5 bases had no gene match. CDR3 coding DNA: TGCGCCAGCAGCCAGGGGACAGACCTCTATGGCTACACCTTC. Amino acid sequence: CASSQGTDLYGYTF.

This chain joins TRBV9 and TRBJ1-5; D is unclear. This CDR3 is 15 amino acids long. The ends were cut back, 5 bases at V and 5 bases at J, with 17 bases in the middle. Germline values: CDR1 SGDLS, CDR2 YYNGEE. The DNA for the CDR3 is TGTGCCAGCAGTACGTTTGAGGAGTCCGATCAGCCCCAGCATTTT. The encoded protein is CASSTFEESDQPQHF.

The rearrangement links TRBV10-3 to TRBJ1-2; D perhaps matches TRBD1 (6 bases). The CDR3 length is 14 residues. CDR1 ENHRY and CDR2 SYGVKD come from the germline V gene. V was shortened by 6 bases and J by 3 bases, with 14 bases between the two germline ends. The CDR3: CAISRQAADYGYTF. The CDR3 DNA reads TGTGCCATCAGCAGACAGGCCGCGGACTATGGCTACACCTTC.

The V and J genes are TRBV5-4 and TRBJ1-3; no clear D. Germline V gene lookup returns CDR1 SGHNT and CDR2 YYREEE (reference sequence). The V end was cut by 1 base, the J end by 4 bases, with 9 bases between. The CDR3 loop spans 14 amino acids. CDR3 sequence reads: CASSLNALGNTIYF. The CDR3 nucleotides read TGTGCCAGCAGCTTGAATGCACTCGGAAACACCATATATTTT.

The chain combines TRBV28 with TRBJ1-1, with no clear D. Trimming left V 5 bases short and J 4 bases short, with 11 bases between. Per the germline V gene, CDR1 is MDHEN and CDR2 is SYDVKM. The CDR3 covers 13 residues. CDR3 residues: CASSARGGTEAFF. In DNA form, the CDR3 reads TGTGCCAGCAGTGCCCGGGGAGGCACTGAAGCTTTCTTT.

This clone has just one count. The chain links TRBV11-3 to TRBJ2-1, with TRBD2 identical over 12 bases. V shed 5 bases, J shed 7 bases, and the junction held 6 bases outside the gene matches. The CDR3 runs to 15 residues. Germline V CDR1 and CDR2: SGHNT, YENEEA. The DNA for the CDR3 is TGTGCCAGCAGCCTCCTGACTAGCGGGAGAAATGAGCAGTTCTTC. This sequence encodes CASSLLTSGRNEQFF.

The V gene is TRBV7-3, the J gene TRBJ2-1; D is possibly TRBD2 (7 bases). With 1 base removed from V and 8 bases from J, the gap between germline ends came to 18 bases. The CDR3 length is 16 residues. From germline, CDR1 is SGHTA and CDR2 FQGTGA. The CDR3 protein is CASSLSGGGPPHEQFF. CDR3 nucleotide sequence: TGTGCCAGCAGCTTAAGTGGGGGGGGGCCCCCACATGAGCAGTTCTTC. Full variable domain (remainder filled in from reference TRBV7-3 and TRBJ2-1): GAGVSQTPSNKVTEKGKYVELRCDPISGHTALYWYRQSLGQGPEFLIYFQGTGAADDSGLPNDRFFAVRPEGSVSTLKIQRTERGDSAVYLCASSLSGGGPPHEQFFGPGTRLTVL.

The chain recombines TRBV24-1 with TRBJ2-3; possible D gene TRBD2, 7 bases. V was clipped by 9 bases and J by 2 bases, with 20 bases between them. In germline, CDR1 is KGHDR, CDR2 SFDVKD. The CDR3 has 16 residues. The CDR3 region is CATGGGGPPSTDTQYF. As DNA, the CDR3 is TGTGCCACCGGGGGAGGGGGTCCACCTTCCACAGATACGCAGTATTTT.

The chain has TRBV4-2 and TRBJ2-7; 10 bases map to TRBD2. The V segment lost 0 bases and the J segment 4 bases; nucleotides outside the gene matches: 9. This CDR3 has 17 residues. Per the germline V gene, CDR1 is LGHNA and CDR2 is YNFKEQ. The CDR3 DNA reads TGTGCCAGCAGCCAAGAGTCCTCGGGACTAGCGTATTACGAGCAGTACTTC. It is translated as CASSQESSGLAYYEQYF.

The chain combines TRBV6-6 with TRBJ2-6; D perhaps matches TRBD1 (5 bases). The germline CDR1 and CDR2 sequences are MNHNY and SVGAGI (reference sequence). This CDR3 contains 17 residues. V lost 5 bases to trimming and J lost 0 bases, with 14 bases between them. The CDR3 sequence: CASSRQTVSSGANVLTF. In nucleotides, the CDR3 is TGTGCCAGCAGTCGACAGACAGTAAGCTCTGGGGCCAACGTCCTGACTTTC.